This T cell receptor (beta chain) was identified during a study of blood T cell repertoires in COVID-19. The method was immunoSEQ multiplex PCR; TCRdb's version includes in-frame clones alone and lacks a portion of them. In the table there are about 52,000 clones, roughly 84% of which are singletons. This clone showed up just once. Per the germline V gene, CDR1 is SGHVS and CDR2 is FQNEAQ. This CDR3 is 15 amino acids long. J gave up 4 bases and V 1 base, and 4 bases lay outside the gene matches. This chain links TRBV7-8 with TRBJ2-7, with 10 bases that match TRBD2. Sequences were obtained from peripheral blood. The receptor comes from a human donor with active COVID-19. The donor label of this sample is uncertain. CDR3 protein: CASSLELAGEYEQYF. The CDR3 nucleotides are TGTGCCAGCAGCTTAGAGCTAGCGGGGGAATACGAGCAGTACTTC.